This TCR beta chain was sequenced during a study of CD8+ T cells in alopecia areata. This sample's treatment: oral pan-JAK inhibitor, 5-10 mg twice daily. Researchers took lesional scalp punch biopsies and peripheral blood from people who were alopecia areata patients. cDNA reverse transcribed from extracted RNA served as the sequencing template. The data were produced by immunoSEQ multiplex PCR, yet TCRdb's version contains in-frame clones alone and is incomplete. The data hold around 19,000 clones, with about 60% observed a single time. The length of the CDR3 is 14 residues. V was trimmed by 2 bases and J by 2 bases, leaving 7 bases between them. CDR1 and CDR2 (germline): SGDLS, YYNGEE.

This chain uses TRBV9 with TRBJ1-4; tentatively, D is TRBD1 (5 bases). The sequence came from a human donor with alopecia areata. The starting material was skin, obtained at week 4, from a patient treated with tofacitinib. The CDR3 is CASSVGGTNEKLFF. The CDR3 DNA reads as TGTGCCAGCAGCGTTGGGGGGACTAATGAAAAACTGTTTTTT.